This record looks at one T cell receptor beta chain sequence and its context. Its specific antigen is unknown. Per-base quality was not reported, and no clone a single base away is much larger than it. Per the germline V gene, MNHEY is the CDR1 and SVGEGT is the CDR2. Trimming at the junction amounts to 0 bases on V and 5 bases on J, and the germline ends lie 23 bases apart. Its CDR3 holds 20 amino acids, cysteine through phenylalanine. Of the read, only the CDR3 DNA is kept; its 60 bases are in frame from base 1. This sample was included in a study of metastatic and nonmetastatic thyroid tumors (dated by TCRdb to the early 2020s). Looking at the study overall: For patients with malignant and with benign thyroid disease, the researchers compared repertoires between peripheral blood samples and tumor or nodule tissue samples.

No patient had received any treatment before thyroid surgery. Using T-cell receptor beta sequencing, the researchers looked back retrospectively at clinical samples from patients, gathered between about 2011 and 2019. On the study overall, not on this receptor specifically: TCR beta diversity was reported as significantly higher in malignant tumors than in benign nodules, in both blood and tumor samples.

The library was made by PCR. The sequencing machine was an Illumina HiSeq 4000. High-throughput sequencing was used to profile the TCR beta-chain CDR3 region of every patient. Per the original workflow: CDR3 differences across clinicopathological groups were used to build a classifier for discriminating distant-metastatic papillary thyroid cancer patients. Repertoire diversity was assessed with the Shannon index, and tumor-blood repertoire similarity with the Morisita-Horn index. TCRdb trimmed the raw reads at Q25, called clones with MiXCR and kept productive beta chains. These V and J calls rely on TCRdb rather than the paper's analysis. Across this sample there are over 15,000 clones, with around 24% seen only once. The ten largest account for 10% to 15% of the sample.

Sequencing was performed on tumor tissue. The clonotype comes from a male donor with papillary thyroid cancer or a benign thyroid nodule (not recorded which). Some clones in this sample may be carry-over from other donors' samples. The V and J genes are TRBV6-2 or TRBV6-3 and TRBJ1-6; matching of 6 bases hints at TRBD1 as the D gene. The CDR3 sequence is CASSYSIGSVSRGNNSPLHF. The base sequence is TGTGCCAGCAGTTACTCGATCGGTTCGGTGAGCAGGGGCAATAATTCACCCCTCCACTTT.